The 17 T cell receptor beta chains below were found in one sample sequenced in a study of early stage breast cancer tumors. Some clones are missing from TCRdb's copy, which holds only in-frame ones; the method was immunoSEQ multiplex PCR. The table has about 72,000 clones, roughly 84% seen once. Sequenced: blood. Every receptor here comes from a person in their 60s with breast cancer.

The rearrangement uses TRBV19 and TRBJ2-5, with D possibly being TRBD1 (5 bases). Germline V lookup: CDR1 LNHDA, CDR2 SQIVND (reference sequence). Trimming removed 5 bases from V and 5 bases from J, with 15 bases in between. This CDR3 spans 14 amino acids. The CDR3 coding sequence is TGTGCCAGTAGTCCAGGGCCCTTTCGGGAGACCCAGTACTTC. This sequence encodes CASSPGPFRETQYF.

The gene calls are TRBV7-9 and TRBJ1-5; D might be TRBD1 (6 bases). V dropped 5 bases and J dropped 1 base, with 15 bases sitting between them. The length of the CDR3 is 16 residues. Germline V gene data show CDR1 as SEHNR and CDR2 as FQNEAQ (reference sequence). Written as DNA, the CDR3 is TGTGCCAGCAGCCATCACAGGGATGAGAGCAATCAGCCCCAGCATTTT. This codes for CASSHHRDESNQPQHF.

This chain connects TRBV2 to TRBJ2-3; TRBD2 matches at 11 bases. Trimming removed 5 bases from V and 6 bases from J; junction bases left unmatched: 7. CDR3 length: 15 residues. Germline CDR1 SNHLY, CDR2 FYNNEI. The CDR3 nucleotides read TGTGCCAGCAGTAATAGCGGGGGGGTCGGCGATACGCAGTATTTT. The encoded protein is CASSNSGGVGDTQYF.

The rearrangement uses TRBV7-2 and TRBJ1-2; D is possibly TRBD1 (5 bases). V dropped 5 bases and J dropped 4 bases, with 20 bases sitting between them. Germline CDR1 is SGHTA and CDR2 is FQGNSA. This CDR3 is 16 amino acids long. The CDR3 loop is CASSLTHGAESYGYTF. The CDR3 DNA reads as TGTGCCAGCAGCCTCACCCATGGGGCGGAGTCCTATGGCTACACCTTC.

The V call is TRBV4-1, the J call TRBJ1-6; D ambiguous. The CDR3 loop spans 17 amino acids. Germline loops: CDR1 MGHRA, CDR2 YSYEKL. V lost 3 bases and J 6 bases, leaving 18 bases between the germline ends. CDR3 sequence (DNA): TGCGCCAGCAGCCAGTCAACCGACACCGCCTCTAATTCACCCCTCCACTTT. Amino acids: CASSQSTDTASNSPLHF.

The V and J genes are TRBV18 and TRBJ2-7, with 9 positions matching TRBD1. This CDR3 is built from 15 residues. Germline assignment: CDR1 KGHSH and CDR2 LQKENI. V was pared by 0 bases and J by 5 bases, with 5 bases of the junction left unmatched. CDR3 protein: CASSPPGQGNHEQYF. The CDR3 coding sequence is TGTGCCAGCTCACCACCGGGACAGGGAAATCACGAGCAGTACTTC.

The chain employs TRBV10-3 and TRBJ2-3; 8 bases agree with TRBD1. The CDR3 loop spans 13 amino acids. The ends lost 7 bases at V and 12 bases at J; junction bases unmatched: 12. The germline gives CDR1 ENHRY, CDR2 SYGVKD. The CDR3 loop reads CAITNLPGQDQYF. The CDR3 nucleotides are TGTGCCATCACCAATCTTCCGGGACAGGACCAGTATTTT.

The sample holds a few counts of this clone. The DNA of the CDR3 is TGTGCCAGCAGGGGACAGAGCTCCTACGAGCAGTACTTC. Translated, it gives CASRGQSSYEQYF. The rearrangement uses TRBV13 and TRBJ2-7; 7 bases are a match to TRBD1. The length of the CDR3 is 13 residues. CDR1 and CDR2 from the germline V gene are PRHDT and FYEKMQ (reference sequence). The J segment lost 0 bases and the V segment lost 6 bases, leaving 2 bases of the junction unmatched.

The chain is built from TRBV2 and TRBJ1-1; D is ambiguous. This CDR3 has 15 amino acids. V lost 6 bases, J lost 1 base, and 15 bases lay in between. Per germline, CDR1 SNHLY and CDR2 FYNNEI. CDR3 protein: CASRWKGHPNTEAFF. Written as DNA, the CDR3 is TGTGCCAGCAGGTGGAAAGGGCACCCGAACACTGAAGCTTTCTTT. The full variable domain, with the rest looked up from reference TRBV2 and TRBJ1-1, is EPEVTQTPSHQVTQMGQEVILRCVPISNHLYFYWYRQILGQKVEFLVSFYNNEISEKSEIFDDQFSVERPDGSNFTLKIRSTKLEDSAMYFCASRWKGHPNTEAFFGQGTRLTVV.

The V call is TRBV7-3, the J call TRBJ1-2; no clear D gene. The CDR3 is made up of 13 amino acids. Germline-derived CDR1 and CDR2 are SGHTA and FQGTGA. V dropped 5 bases and J dropped 0 bases, with 7 bases sitting between them. The CDR3 protein is CASSPSPNYGYTF. CDR3 DNA sequence: TGTGCCAGCAGCCCGAGTCCTAACTATGGCTACACCTTC.

The V gene is TRBV6-1, the J gene TRBJ2-3; D is tentatively TRBD1 or TRBD2 (5 bases each). Germline V gives CDR1 MNHNS, CDR2 SASEGT. The CDR3 contains 16 residues. The V and J ends lost 2 bases and 0 bases respectively, with 12 bases between them. CDR3 coding DNA: TGTGCCAGCAGTGAAAGGGGAAGGGAGAGCACAGATACGCAGTATTTT. It encodes CASSERGRESTDTQYF.

The count of this clone is one. CDR3 loop: CASSFPQGGDEQFF. CDR3 DNA sequence: TGTGCCAGCAGCTTTCCCCAGGGAGGTGATGAGCAGTTCTTC. V is TRBV7-8 and J is TRBJ2-1, with a tentative D call TRBD2 (6 bases). With 3 bases removed from V and 8 bases from J, the gap between germline ends came to 14 bases. Germline V CDR1 and CDR2: SGHVS, FQNEAQ. The CDR3 totals 14 residues.

The chain recombines TRBV30 with TRBJ1-2, with 7 bases identical to TRBD1. The CDR3 consists of 16 residues. The trim removed 0 bases at V and 4 bases at J, leaving 11 bases unmatched. The germline gives CDR1 GTSNPN, CDR2 SVGIG (reference sequence). CDR3: CAWSVITGAAGYGYTF. CDR3 coding DNA: TGTGCCTGGAGTGTAATAACAGGGGCCGCTGGCTATGGCTACACCTTC.

The chain recombines TRBV5-6 with TRBJ2-5; 7 bases are a match to TRBD2. Per germline, CDR1 SGHDT and CDR2 YYEEEE. CDR3 length: 15 amino acids. V was clipped by 0 bases and J by 4 bases; unmatched bases: 6. This chain's CDR3 is CASSLELGEGETQYF. CDR3 nucleotide sequence: TGTGCCAGCAGCTTGGAACTTGGGGAGGGAGAGACCCAGTACTTC.

The chain carries TRBV6-6 and TRBJ1-2, with D maybe TRBD1 (5 bases). The CDR3 runs 15 residues. CDR1 and CDR2 from the germline V gene are MNHNY and SVGAGI (reference sequence). Trimming removed 3 bases from V and 3 bases from J, with 14 bases in between. The DNA for the CDR3 is TGTGCCAGCAGTTATTCGGGGACGGGGCACTATGGCTACACCTTC. Amino acids: CASSYSGTGHYGYTF.

The rearrangement links TRBV18 to TRBJ2-5; TRBD2 matches at 7 bases. The CDR3 has 16 amino acids. J lost 1 base, V lost 3 bases, and 8 bases had no gene match. Germline values: CDR1 KGHSH, CDR2 LQKENI. The DNA of the CDR3 is TGTGCCAGCTCACCCTCGGGGGGACCCCTCCAAGAGACCCAGTACTTC. It encodes CASSPSGGPLQETQYF.

V is TRBV12-5 and J is TRBJ2-3, with TRBD1 matching 10 bases. The V and J ends lost 6 bases and 6 bases, in that order; junction bases with no gene match: 6. Germline V lookup: CDR1 LGHNT, CDR2 FRNRAP. This CDR3 region has 14 residues. This chain's CDR3 is CASGRDRGGDTQYF. CDR3 sequence (DNA): TGTGCTAGTGGCCGGGACAGGGGAGGCGATACGCAGTATTTT.